These 2 T cell receptor beta chains originate from one sample sequenced in a study of T cell responses to AZD1222 COVID-19 vaccine. Clones were sequenced by immunoSEQ multiplex PCR, and TCRdb holds only the in-frame ones, with some missing. Of tens of thousands of clones detected, about 86% appear once; the ten largest clones hold about 6%. The sample was peripheral blood, taken on day 0 of AZD1222 vaccination. These receptor sequences come from an adult in good health.

The V gene is TRBV24-1, the J gene TRBJ2-1, with 7 bases matching TRBD1. CDR1 is KGHDR and CDR2 is SFDVKD in the germline V gene. Trimming took 1 base from V and 9 from J; bases not matched to a gene: 2. The CDR3 extends over 13 amino acids. The CDR3 loop is CATSDLGGGEQFF. CDR3 DNA sequence: TGTGCCACCAGTGATTTAGGGGGCGGTGAGCAGTTCTTC.

The V call is TRBV30, the J call TRBJ2-7; 10 bases line up with TRBD1. This CDR3 has 15 residues. Germline V gene lookup returns CDR1 GTSNPN and CDR2 SVGIG (reference sequence). Germline trimming cut 1 base from V and 4 bases from J; bases unmatched to any gene: 7. The CDR3: CAWSGGQGSKYEQYF. In nucleotides, the CDR3 is TGTGCCTGGAGTGGGGGACAGGGGTCTAAATACGAGCAGTACTTC.